A selection of T cell receptor beta chains follows, all from one sample in a study of radiation and T cells in renal cell carcinoma. The method was immunoSEQ multiplex PCR; TCRdb's version includes in-frame clones alone and lacks a portion of them. The table has 150,000 to 200,000 clones, less than 90% seen once. The sequences come from blood, collected from a patient whose treatment included radiotherapy and nephrectomy. The receptor source for this set is a woman aged 45-65 years with renal cell carcinoma. The CDR3 runs from the conserved cysteine through the conserved F or W. D genes are given only for firm matches. Not all rows give a size; the values are once, few, many and, for expanded clones, a class.

clone size	J gene	V gene	D gene	CDR3 protein	CDR3 DNA
NA	TRBJ2-1	TRBV9	NA	CASSVARGNEQFF	TGTGCCAGCAGCGTAGCCAGGGGCAATGAGCAGTTCTTC
once	TRBJ1-1	TRBV5-1	TRBD1	CASSPRQGALGVNTEAFF	TGCGCCAGCAGCCCCCGCCAGGGGGCGTTAGGAGTAAACACTGAAGCTTTCTTT
NA	TRBJ2-1	TRBV5-1	NA	CASSLTGNEQFF	TGCGCCAGCAGCCTCACAGGAAATGAGCAGTTCTTC
NA	TRBJ1-2	TRBV5-6	TRBD1	CASSLVGDRGGYTF	TGTGCCAGCAGCTTGGTGGGGGACAGGGGAGGCTACACCTTC
NA	TRBJ2-7	TRBV9	NA	CASSVAGAAGEQYF	TGTGCCAGCAGCGTAGCCGGGGCGGCGGGCGAGCAGTACTTC
NA	TRBJ2-5	TRBV5-5	NA	CASSLEGLGETQYF	TGTGCCAGCAGCTTGGAGGGTTTGGGGGAGACCCAGTACTTC
NA	TRBJ2-7	TRBV7-8	NA	CASSLDIAYEQYF	TGTGCCAGCAGCTTAGACATAGCCTACGAGCAGTACTTC
NA	TRBJ1-4	TRBV19	NA	CASTGSTGPRPNEKLFF	TGTGCCAGTACGGGTTCGACAGGACCTCGCCCTAATGAAAAACTGTTTTTT
NA	TRBJ1-2	TRBV6-6	NA	CASSYEVPLTYTF	TGTGCCAGCAGTTACGAGGTTCCCCTGACCTACACCTTC
NA	TRBJ2-1	TRBV5-6	TRBD2	CASSRLAGARSSYNEQFF	TGTGCCAGCAGCCGACTAGCGGGGGCCAGGAGCTCCTACAATGAGCAGTTCTTC
NA	TRBJ2-7	TRBV7-6	TRBD2	CASSSPTGGGGYYEQYF	TGTGCCAGCAGCTCCCCCACCGGTGGGGGGGGATACTACGAGCAGTACTTC
NA	TRBJ1-6	TRBV11-2	NA	CASTPTHLNEPLHF	TGTGCCAGCACCCCGACACATTTGAATGAACCCCTCCACTTT
NA	TRBJ1-1	TRBV6-6	NA	CASSYSIQGDTEAFF	TGTGCCAGCAGTTACTCGATTCAAGGAGACACTGAAGCTTTCTTT
once	TRBJ2-7	TRBV5-8	NA	CASSLERAYEQYF	TGTGCCAGCAGCTTGGAAAGGGCCTACGAGCAGTACTTC
NA	TRBJ1-5	TRBV2	NA	CASGDRPNQPQHF	TGTGCCAGCGGAGACAGGCCGAATCAGCCCCAGCATTTT
NA	TRBJ1-4	TRBV5-4	NA	CASSSGTDPTNEKLFF	TGTGCCAGCAGCTCCGGGACCGACCCAACTAATGAAAAACTGTTTTTT
once	TRBJ1-2	TRBV9	NA	CASSVGLGGAGYGYTF	TGTGCCAGCAGCGTCGGTTTAGGTGGGGCGGGCTATGGCTACACCTTC
NA	TRBJ1-3	TRBV7-2	NA	CASSLAWGGGNTIYF	TGTGCCAGCAGCTTAGCGTGGGGTGGCGGAAACACCATATATTTT
once	TRBJ1-1	TRBV7-6	NA	CASSLAGTEAFF	TGTGCCAGCAGCTTAGCGGGCACTGAAGCTTTCTTT
NA	TRBJ1-4	TRBV30	NA	CAWTGPEKLFF	TGTGCCTGGACAGGCCCTGAAAAACTGTTTTTT
NA	TRBJ1-2	TRBV9	TRBD1	CASSSGTGGNSVGGYTF	TGTGCCAGCAGCTCCGGGACAGGGGGCAATTCTGTGGGAGGCTACACCTTC
NA	TRBJ2-5	TRBV18	NA	CASSPPQEQETQYF	TGTGCCAGCTCACCACCGCAGGAGCAAGAGACCCAGTACTTC
NA	TRBJ1-6	TRBV6-6	NA	CASSYSGSYNSPLHF	TGTGCCAGCAGTTACTCCGGCTCCTATAATTCACCCCTCCACTTT
NA	TRBJ2-7	TRBV6-6	TRBD1	CASRDLGTGSAYEQYF	TGTGCCAGCAGGGACCTCGGGACAGGGAGCGCTTACGAGCAGTACTTC
NA	TRBJ1-2	TRBV19	TRBD1	CASSFGTAYGYTF	TGTGCCAGTAGTTTCGGGACAGCCTATGGCTACACCTTC
NA	TRBJ2-1	TRBV9	TRBD2	CASSRTSGGADNEQFF	TGTGCCAGCAGCCGGACTAGCGGGGGGGCCGATAATGAGCAGTTCTTC
NA	TRBJ1-1	TRBV9	NA	CASSAGEDTEAFF	TGTGCCAGCAGCGCGGGGGAGGACACTGAAGCTTTCTTT
NA	TRBJ1-1	TRBV10-1	NA	CASSESTGSTEAFF	TGCGCCAGCAGTGAGTCTACAGGCAGCACTGAAGCTTTCTTT
NA	TRBJ2-1	TRBV5-4	NA	CASSSDGGLFYNEQFF	TGTGCCAGCAGCTCGGACGGGGGACTTTTCTACAATGAGCAGTTCTTC
NA	TRBJ1-1	TRBV9	NA	CASSPGWRDTEAFF	TGTGCCAGCAGCCCCGGTTGGAGGGACACTGAAGCTTTCTTT